The 17 T cell receptor beta chains reported below all come from one sample, sequenced in a study of T cells in localized non-small cell lung cancer. Some clones are missing from TCRdb's copy, which holds only in-frame ones; the method was immunoSEQ multiplex PCR. The table has 7,000 to 8,000 clones, 92% seen once; the top ten hold about 5%. The sample consisted of peripheral blood mononuclear cells, taken before any cancer treatment. Receptors originate from a male donor aged 60 or over with stage II lung adenocarcinoma.

CDR3: CASSLGDNTDTQYF. CDR3 DNA sequence: TGTGCCAGCAGTCTTGGGGACAACACAGATACGCAGTATTTT. This rearrangement joins TRBV25-1 to TRBJ2-3; maybe TRBD1 (6 bases). V lost 5 bases and J lost 2, with 11 bases in between. The CDR3 is 14 residues long. Germline assignment: CDR1 MGHDK and CDR2 SYGVNS.

This rearrangement joins TRBV7-2 to TRBJ1-1, with a weak D call TRBD1 (5 bases). The V gene's germline CDR1 is SGHTA and CDR2 FQGNSA. The CDR3 is 15 amino acids. Trimming removed 3 bases from V and 1 base from J, with 12 bases in between. The CDR3 sequence: CASSFSAGQNTEAFF. The CDR3 DNA reads as TGTGCCAGCAGCTTCTCGGCGGGGCAGAACACTGAAGCTTTCTTT.

This chain links TRBV19 with TRBJ1-1; 11 bases match TRBD1. V was pared by 8 bases and J by 4 bases, with 9 bases of the junction left unmatched. CDR1 is LNHDA, CDR2 SQIVND, per germline (reference sequence). The CDR3 is made up of 15 amino acids. In DNA, the CDR3 is TGTGCCAGTTTTACCGGGACAGGGGGTGGCACTGAAGCTTTCTTT. It specifies CASFTGTGGGTEAFF.

The V call is TRBV5-1, the J call TRBJ2-5, with TRBD1 matching 8 bases. J gave up 0 bases and V 3 bases, and 4 bases lay outside the gene matches. The CDR3 contains 15 residues. From germline, CDR1 is SGHRS and CDR2 YFSETQ. This CDR3 reads CASSSGTGHQETQYF. CDR3 nucleotide sequence: TGCGCCAGCAGCTCCGGGACAGGTCACCAAGAGACCCAGTACTTC.

J is TRBJ1-5 and V is TRBV7-8; D is unresolved. The ends were cut back, 0 bases at V and 0 bases at J, with 9 bases in the middle. CDR3 size: 16 residues. Germline values: CDR1 SGHVS, CDR2 FQNEAQ. In DNA, the CDR3 is TGTGCCAGCAGCTTAGCGAGACACCTTAGCAATCAGCCCCAGCATTTT. Protein product: CASSLARHLSNQPQHF.

V gene TRBV19 combines with J gene TRBJ1-1; the D is unclear. V lost 4 bases and J 4 bases, leaving 10 bases between the germline ends. Germline CDR1 reads LNHDA; CDR2 reads SQIVND (reference sequence). The CDR3 runs to 13 residues. The CDR3 sequence: CASSNVGGTEAFF. DNA of the CDR3: TGTGCCAGTAGTAACGTGGGAGGCACTGAAGCTTTCTTT.

This clone was seen just once. This rearrangement joins TRBV6-1 to TRBJ1-2; D is perhaps TRBD1 (5 bases). Germline V CDR1 and CDR2: MNHNS, SASEGT. The ends were cut back, 4 bases at V and 4 bases at J, with 13 bases in the middle. The CDR3 extends over 14 amino acids. The CDR3 DNA sequence: TGTGCCAGCAGTGCACCGACAGCTTCCTATGGCTACACCTTC. It is translated as CASSAPTASYGYTF.

The rearrangement links TRBV4-2 to TRBJ2-2, with no clear D. V was cut by 0 bases and J by 3 bases, with 11 bases left in between. The CDR3 spans 16 residues. Germline V gives CDR1 LGHNA, CDR2 YNFKEQ. Here the CDR3 DNA reads TGTGCCAGCAGCCAAGATGGGCTACATTACACCGGGGAGCTGTTTTTT. It translates to CASSQDGLHYTGELFF.

There are a few counts of this clone. The chain uses TRBV2 and TRBJ1-6; maybe TRBD1 (5 bases). Trimming removed 11 bases from V and 8 bases from J, with 16 bases in between. Per the germline V gene, CDR1 is SNHLY and CDR2 is FYNNEI. The CDR3 totals 13 residues. The CDR3 loop is CAASGWVDSPLHF. The CDR3 DNA is TGTGCCGCCTCAGGGTGGGTGGATTCACCCCTCCACTTT.

The chain is built from TRBV28 and TRBJ1-2, with a weak D call TRBD1 (5 bases). The CDR3 totals 11 residues. The germline CDR1 and CDR2 sequences are MDHEN and SYDVKM. V was clipped by 11 bases and J by 1 base, with 8 bases between them. As DNA, the CDR3 is TGTGCCGGGGGAGGTAACTATGGCTACACCTTC. Translated, it gives CAGGGNYGYTF.

The gene calls are TRBV21-1 and TRBJ1-6. TRBV21-1 is a known pseudogene. The CDR3 totals 21 residues. The CDR3 DNA sequence: TGTGCCAGCAGCAAACGATCTCAAGTCGGGGGGGTGAGCTCCTATAATTCACCCCTCCACTTT. As protein: CASSKRSQVGGVSSYNSPLHF.

V gene TRBV7-2 combines with J gene TRBJ1-2; 8 bases map to TRBD1. J gave up 3 bases and V 5 bases, and 8 bases lay outside the gene matches. CDR1 and CDR2 (germline): SGHTA, FQGNSA. The CDR3 runs 15 residues. DNA for the CDR3: TGTGCCAGCAGCCCCCCGACAGGGGTGTACTATGGCTACACCTTC. This sequence encodes CASSPPTGVYYGYTF.

The gene calls are TRBV11-2 and TRBJ1-1; 7 bases line up with TRBD1. Trimming cost V 7 bases and J 4 bases; bases outside gene matches: 9. Germline CDR1 and CDR2: SGHAT and FQNNGV. This CDR3 region has 14 residues. The CDR3 region has the DNA TGTGCCAGCACATTTGACAGGGTTGGCACTGAAGCTTTCTTT. The encoded protein is CASTFDRVGTEAFF.

The table lists this clone with a count of one. This chain joins TRBV10-3 and TRBJ2-4, with no clear D. This CDR3 region has 15 residues. V was trimmed by 0 bases and J by 9 bases, leaving 15 bases between them. Germline V gives CDR1 ENHRY, CDR2 SYGVKD. In DNA form, the CDR3 reads TGTGCCATCAGTGAGTCGACCCCCGGAACGGGCATTCAGTACTTC. Translated, it gives CAISESTPGTGIQYF.

The chain is built from TRBV11-2 and TRBJ1-4, with a weak D call TRBD1 (6 bases). This CDR3 contains 15 residues. Germline V gene data show CDR1 as SGHAT and CDR2 as FQNNGV. V was trimmed by 5 bases and J by 5 bases, leaving 15 bases between them. CDR3 region: CASSKGGTMNEKLFF. The DNA for the CDR3 is TGTGCCAGCAGCAAAGGGGGGACCATGAATGAAAAACTGTTTTTT.

The rearrangement uses TRBV6-6 and TRBJ2-1, with a possible D match to TRBD1 (6 bases). Germline CDR1 MNHNY, CDR2 SVGAGI (reference sequence). The CDR3 runs 13 residues. Between the trimmed V and J ends, which lost 2 bases and 14 bases, there was a span of 16 bases. CDR3: CASSYDPPGDKFF. For the CDR3, the DNA is TGTGCCAGCAGTTACGACCCTCCAGGGGATAAGTTCTTC.

The count of this clone is one. The chain links TRBV19 to TRBJ1-1; the D gene is possibly TRBD1 (5 bases). Trimming stripped 3 bases from V and 5 bases from J, with 13 bases between. The length of the CDR3 is 14 residues. CDR1 and CDR2 (germline): LNHDA, SQIVND (reference sequence). In nucleotides, the CDR3 is TGTGCCAGTAGTATGAAGGACATAAGGACTGAAGCTTTCTTT. It yields the protein CASSMKDIRTEAFF.